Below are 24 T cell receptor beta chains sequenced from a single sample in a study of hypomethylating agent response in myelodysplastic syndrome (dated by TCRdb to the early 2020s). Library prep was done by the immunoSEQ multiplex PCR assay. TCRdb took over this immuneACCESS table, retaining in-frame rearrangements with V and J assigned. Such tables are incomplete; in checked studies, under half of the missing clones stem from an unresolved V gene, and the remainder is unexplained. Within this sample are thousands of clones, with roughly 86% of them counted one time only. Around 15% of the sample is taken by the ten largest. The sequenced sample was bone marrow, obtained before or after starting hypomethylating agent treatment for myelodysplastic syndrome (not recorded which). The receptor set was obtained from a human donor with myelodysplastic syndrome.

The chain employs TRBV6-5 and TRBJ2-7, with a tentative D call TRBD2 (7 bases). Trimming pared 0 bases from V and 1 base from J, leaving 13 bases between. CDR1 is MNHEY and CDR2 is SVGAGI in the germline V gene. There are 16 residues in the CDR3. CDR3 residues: CASSYSTAGASYEQYF. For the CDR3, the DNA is TGTGCCAGCAGTTACTCGACGGCGGGGGCGTCCTACGAGCAGTACTTC.

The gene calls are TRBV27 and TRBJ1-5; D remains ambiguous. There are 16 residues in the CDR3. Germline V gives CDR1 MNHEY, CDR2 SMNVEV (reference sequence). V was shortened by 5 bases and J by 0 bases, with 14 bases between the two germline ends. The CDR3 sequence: CASSPNGPYSNQPQHF. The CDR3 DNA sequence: TGTGCCAGCAGTCCCAATGGCCCATATAGCAATCAGCCCCAGCATTTT.

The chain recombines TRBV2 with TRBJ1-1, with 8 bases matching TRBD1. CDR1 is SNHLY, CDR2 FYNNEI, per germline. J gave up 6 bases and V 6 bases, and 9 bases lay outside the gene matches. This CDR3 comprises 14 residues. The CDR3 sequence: CASRRTGNSPEAFF. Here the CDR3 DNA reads TGTGCCAGCAGGAGGACAGGGAACAGCCCTGAAGCTTTCTTT.

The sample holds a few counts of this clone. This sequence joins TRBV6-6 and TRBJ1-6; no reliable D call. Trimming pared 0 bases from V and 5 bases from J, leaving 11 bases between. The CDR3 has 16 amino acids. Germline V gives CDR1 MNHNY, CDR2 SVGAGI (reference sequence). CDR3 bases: TGTGCCAGCAGTTACTCGTCGGGTTTAGATAATTCACCCCTCCACTTT. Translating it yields CASSYSSGLDNSPLHF.

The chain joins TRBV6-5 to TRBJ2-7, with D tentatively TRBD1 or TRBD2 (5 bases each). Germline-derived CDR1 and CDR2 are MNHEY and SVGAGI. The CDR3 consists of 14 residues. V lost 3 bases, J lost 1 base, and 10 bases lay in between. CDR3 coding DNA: TGTGCCAGCAGTTATCGCAGGGAGTCCTACGAGCAGTACTTC. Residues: CASSYRRESYEQYF.

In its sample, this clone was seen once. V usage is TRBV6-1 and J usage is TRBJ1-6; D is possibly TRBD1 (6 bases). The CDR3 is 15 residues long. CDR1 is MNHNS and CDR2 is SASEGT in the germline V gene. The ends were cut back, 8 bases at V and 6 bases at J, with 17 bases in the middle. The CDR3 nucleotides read TGTGCCAGCCGAAACAGGGTGCAAGGTAATTCACCCCTCCACTTT. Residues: CASRNRVQGNSPLHF.

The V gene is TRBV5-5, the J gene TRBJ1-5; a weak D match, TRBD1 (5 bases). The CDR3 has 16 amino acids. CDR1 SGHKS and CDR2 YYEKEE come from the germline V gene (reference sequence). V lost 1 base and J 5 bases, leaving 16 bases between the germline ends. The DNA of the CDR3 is TGTGCCAGCAGCTTGTCTCCGACAGATCTACATCAGCCCCAGCATTTT. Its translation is CASSLSPTDLHQPQHF.

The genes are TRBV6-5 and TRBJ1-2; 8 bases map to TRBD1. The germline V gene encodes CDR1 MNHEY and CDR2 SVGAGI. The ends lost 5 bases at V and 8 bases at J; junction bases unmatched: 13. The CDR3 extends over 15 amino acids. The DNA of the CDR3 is TGTGCCAGCAGTCCTTCCGGACAGGGCGGGGGAGGCTACACCTTC. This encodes CASSPSGQGGGGYTF.

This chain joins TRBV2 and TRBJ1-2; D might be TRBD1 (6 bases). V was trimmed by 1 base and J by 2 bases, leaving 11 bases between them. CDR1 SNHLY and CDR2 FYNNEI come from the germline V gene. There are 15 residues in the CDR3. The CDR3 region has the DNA TGTGCCAGCAGTGAAGTGGGGGCACGGAACTATGGCTACACCTTC. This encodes CASSEVGARNYGYTF.

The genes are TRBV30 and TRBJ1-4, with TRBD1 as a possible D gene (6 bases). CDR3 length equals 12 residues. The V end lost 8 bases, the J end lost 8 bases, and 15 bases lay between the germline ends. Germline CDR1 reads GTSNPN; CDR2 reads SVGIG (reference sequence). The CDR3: CAGGQVSEKLFF. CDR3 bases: TGTGCCGGGGGACAAGTAAGCGAAAAACTGTTTTTT.

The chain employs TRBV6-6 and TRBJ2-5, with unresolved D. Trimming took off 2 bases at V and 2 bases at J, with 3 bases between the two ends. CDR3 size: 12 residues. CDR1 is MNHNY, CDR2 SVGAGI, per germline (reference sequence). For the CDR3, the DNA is TGTGCCAGCAGTTACGGACAAGAGACCCAGTACTTC. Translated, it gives CASSYGQETQYF.

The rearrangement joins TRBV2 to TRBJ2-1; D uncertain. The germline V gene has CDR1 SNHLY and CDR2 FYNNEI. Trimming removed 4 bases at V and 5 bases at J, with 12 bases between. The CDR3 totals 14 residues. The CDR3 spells CASSARVRHNEQFF. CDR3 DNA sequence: TGTGCCAGCAGTGCCCGGGTGAGACACAATGAGCAGTTCTTC.

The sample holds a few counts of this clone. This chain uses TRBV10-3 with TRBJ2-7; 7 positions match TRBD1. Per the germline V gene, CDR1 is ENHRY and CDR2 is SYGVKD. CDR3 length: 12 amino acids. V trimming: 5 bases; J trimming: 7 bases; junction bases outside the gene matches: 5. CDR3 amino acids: CAISQGVREQYF. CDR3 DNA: TGTGCCATCAGTCAGGGGGTGCGGGAGCAGTACTTC.

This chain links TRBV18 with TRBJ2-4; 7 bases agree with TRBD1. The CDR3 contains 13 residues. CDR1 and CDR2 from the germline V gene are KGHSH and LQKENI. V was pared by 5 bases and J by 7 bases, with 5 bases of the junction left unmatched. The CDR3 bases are TGTGCCAGCTCAAGTACAGGGGAGAACATTCAGTACTTC. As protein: CASSSTGENIQYF. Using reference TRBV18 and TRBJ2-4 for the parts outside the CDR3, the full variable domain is NAGVMQNPRHLVRRRGQEARLRCSPMKGHSHVYWYRQLPEEGLKFMVYLQKENIIDESGMPKERFSAEFPKEGPSILRIQQVVRGDSAAYFCASSSTGENIQYFGAGTRLSVL.

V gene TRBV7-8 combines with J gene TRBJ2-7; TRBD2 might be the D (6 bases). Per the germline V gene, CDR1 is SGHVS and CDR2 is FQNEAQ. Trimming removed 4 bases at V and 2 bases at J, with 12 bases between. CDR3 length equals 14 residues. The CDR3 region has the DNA TGTGCCAGCAGCTCCTCGCGGGGTGCCTACGAGCAGTACGTC. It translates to CASSSSRGAYEQYV.

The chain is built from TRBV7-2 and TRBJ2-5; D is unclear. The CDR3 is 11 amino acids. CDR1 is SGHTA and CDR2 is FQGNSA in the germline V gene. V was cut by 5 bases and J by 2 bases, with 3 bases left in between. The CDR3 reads CASSVQETQYF. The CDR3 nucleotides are TGTGCCAGCAGCGTACAAGAGACCCAGTACTTC. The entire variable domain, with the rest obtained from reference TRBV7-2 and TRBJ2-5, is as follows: GAGVSQSPSNKVTEKGKDVELRCDPISGHTALYWYRQSLGQGLEFLIYFQGNSAPDKSGLPSDRFSAERTGGSVSTLTIQRTQQEDSAVYLCASSVQETQYFGPGTRLLVL.

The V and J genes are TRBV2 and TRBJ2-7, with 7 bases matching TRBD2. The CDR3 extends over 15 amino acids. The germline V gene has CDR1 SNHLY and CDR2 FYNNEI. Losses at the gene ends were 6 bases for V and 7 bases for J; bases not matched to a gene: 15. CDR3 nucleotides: TGTGCCAGCAGCGCCGGATTGGGACTACCTGTGGAGCAGTACTTC. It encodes CASSAGLGLPVEQYF. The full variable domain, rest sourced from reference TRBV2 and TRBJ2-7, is EPEVTQTPSHQVTQMGQEVILRCVPISNHLYFYWYRQILGQKVEFLVSFYNNEISEKSEIFDDQFSVERPDGSNFTLKIRSTKLEDSAMYFCASSAGLGLPVEQYFGPGTRLTVT.

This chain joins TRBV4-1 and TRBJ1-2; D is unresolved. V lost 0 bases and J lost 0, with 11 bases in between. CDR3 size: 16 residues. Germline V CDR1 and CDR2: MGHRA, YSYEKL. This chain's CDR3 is CASSQERAAANYGYTF. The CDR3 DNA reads TGCGCCAGCAGCCAAGAACGGGCAGCCGCTAACTATGGCTACACCTTC.

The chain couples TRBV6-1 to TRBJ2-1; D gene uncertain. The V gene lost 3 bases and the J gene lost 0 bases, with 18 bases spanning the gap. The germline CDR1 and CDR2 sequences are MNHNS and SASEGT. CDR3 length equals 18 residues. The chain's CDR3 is CASSEFPFELSSYNEQFF. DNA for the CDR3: TGTGCCAGCAGTGAGTTCCCTTTTGAACTGAGCTCCTACAATGAGCAGTTCTTC.

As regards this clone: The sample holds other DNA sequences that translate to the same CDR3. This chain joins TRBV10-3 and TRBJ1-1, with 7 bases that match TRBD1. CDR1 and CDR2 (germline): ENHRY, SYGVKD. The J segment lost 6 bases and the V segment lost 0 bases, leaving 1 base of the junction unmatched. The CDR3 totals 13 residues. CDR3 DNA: TGTGCCATCAGTGAGTCGACAGGGCCTGAAGCTTTCTTT. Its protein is CAISESTGPEAFF.

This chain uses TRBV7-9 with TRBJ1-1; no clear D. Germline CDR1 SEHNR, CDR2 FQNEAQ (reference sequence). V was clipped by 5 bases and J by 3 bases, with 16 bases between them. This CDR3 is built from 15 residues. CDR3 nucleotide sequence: TGTGCCAGCAGCCTACCTTTTAATGGAGACACTGAAGCTTTCTTT. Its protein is CASSLPFNGDTEAFF.

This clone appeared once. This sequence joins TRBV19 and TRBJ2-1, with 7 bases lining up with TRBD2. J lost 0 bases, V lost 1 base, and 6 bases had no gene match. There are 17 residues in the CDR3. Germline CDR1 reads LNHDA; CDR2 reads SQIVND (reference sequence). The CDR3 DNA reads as TGTGCCAGTAGTATAGTGGGGGGGGATAGCTCCTACAATGAGCAGTTCTTC. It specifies CASSIVGGDSSYNEQFF. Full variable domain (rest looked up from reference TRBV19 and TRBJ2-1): DGGITQSPKYLFRKEGQNVTLSCEQNLNHDAMYWYRQDPGQGLRLIYYSQIVNDFQKGDIAEGYSVSREKKESFPLTVTSAQKNPTAFYLCASSIVGGDSSYNEQFFGPGTRLTVL.

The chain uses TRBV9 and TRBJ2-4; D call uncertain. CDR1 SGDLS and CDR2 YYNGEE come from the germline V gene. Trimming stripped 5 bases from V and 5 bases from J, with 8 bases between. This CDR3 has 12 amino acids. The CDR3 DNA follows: TGTGCCAGCAGAGGAACGGAAAACATTCAGTACTTC. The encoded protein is CASRGTENIQYF.

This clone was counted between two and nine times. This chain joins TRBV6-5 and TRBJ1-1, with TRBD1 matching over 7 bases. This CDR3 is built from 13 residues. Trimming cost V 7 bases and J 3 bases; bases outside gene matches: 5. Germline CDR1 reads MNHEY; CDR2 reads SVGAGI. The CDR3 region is CASKGAKYTEAFF. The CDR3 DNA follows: TGTGCCAGCAAGGGGGCGAAGTACACTGAAGCTTTCTTT.